The entry below describes one T cell receptor beta chain. The antigen is unknown. Amplification of TCR beta CDR3 regions used RNA as the template. HTBI primers were employed in a first-round RT-PCR of the TCR CDR3. TCRdb used MiXCR to reprocess the multiplex PCR reads, holding one entry per CDR3 protein. This sample has approximately 600,000 distinct CDR3 sequences, with around 21% found just once. The data are from a study of T cells in Graves' hyperthyroidism and ophthalmopathy. On the study more broadly: Before any treatment, at initial diagnosis, peripheral blood was collected.

Lactation, pregnancy, other autoimmune disease or uncontrolled infection led to exclusion of patients. Together with thyroid ultrasound, orbital computed tomography, serum thyroxine and TRAb, clinical symptoms were used for diagnoses. Study-level results: Blood also showed most of the thyroid clonotypes that were expanded above 0.001.

Trimming pared 6 bases from V and 3 bases from J, leaving 12 bases between. The germline CDR1 and CDR2 sequences are MDHEN and SYDVKM. The length of the CDR3 is 13 residues. This clonotype was sampled from a man in his thirties or forties with Graves' ophthalmopathy. The sample consisted of blood. This chain joins TRBV28 and TRBJ2-7; D is unresolved. Here the CDR3 DNA reads TGTGCCAGCAGCCCGGCCTCTAGCTACGAGCAGTACTTC. Protein sequence: CASSPASSYEQYF. The full variable domain, rest sourced from reference TRBV28 and TRBJ2-7, is DVKVTQSSRYLVKRTGEKVFLECVQDMDHENMFWYRQDPGLGLRLIYFSYDVKMKEKGDIPEGYSVSREKKERFSLILESASTNQTSMYLCASSPASSYEQYFGPGTRLTVT.